Listed below are T cell receptor beta chains from one sample, sequenced in a study of blood T cell repertoires in COVID-19. Produced via immunoSEQ multiplex PCR; TCRdb's table is partial and in-frame only. The data show about 170,000 clones, with roughly 80% seen just once and about 2.7% held by the top ten. Source material: peripheral blood. The receptors shown here come from a human donor with acute or convalescent COVID-19. The donor label of this sample is uncertain. Both conserved end residues are part of each CDR3. The D gene is left open where the match is weak. Some rows have no size entry. The others give once, few or many, or a class for an expanded clone.

clone size,D gene,V gene,J gene,CDR3 DNA,CDR3 protein
-,TRBD2,TRBV5-4,TRBJ2-1,TGTGCCAGCAGCTTTTCTAGCGGGGGGTTCAATGAGCAGTTCTTC,CASSFSSGGFNEQFF
-,-,TRBV9,TRBJ2-3,TGTGCCAGCAGCGCCAACACAGATACGCAGTATTTT,CASSANTDTQYF
-,-,TRBV5-5,TRBJ1-4,TGTGCCAGCAGCCTCAGGGGAGCTGAAAAACTGTTTTTT,CASSLRGAEKLFF
-,-,TRBV6-2/TRBV6-3,TRBJ1-1,TGTGCCAGCAGACCTCCGGGAGACACTGAAGCTTTCTTT,CASRPPGDTEAFF
-,-,TRBV18,TRBJ2-2,TGTGCCAGCTCACTTCAGGAAACCGGGGAGCTGTTTTTT,CASSLQETGELFF
-,-,TRBV19,TRBJ2-5,TGTGCCAGTAGTATAGATGGAACGGGGGAAGAGACCCAGTACTTC,CASSIDGTGEETQYF
-,-,TRBV7-9,TRBJ2-4,TGTGCCAGCAGCTTAGCGGGGGAACAGGGAGAAAACATTCAGTACTTC,CASSLAGEQGENIQYF
-,TRBD1,TRBV30,TRBJ1-5,TGTGCCTGGAGTAACAACAGGGGTTCTAGCAATCAGCCCCAGCATTTT,CAWSNNRGSSNQPQHF
-,-,TRBV10-2,TRBJ1-3,TGCGCCAGCAGTGTGACAGCCAGAAACACCATATATTTT,CASSVTARNTIYF
-,TRBD1,TRBV9,TRBJ1-5,TGTGCCAGCAGCGCGACAGGGGGCTTTAATCAGCCCCAGCATTTT,CASSATGGFNQPQHF
-,-,TRBV5-1,TRBJ2-2,TGCGCCAGCAGCTTAGGGACATCCACCGGGGAGCTGTTTTTT,CASSLGTSTGELFF
-,TRBD1,TRBV30,TRBJ2-2,TGTGCCTGGAGTCGCGACAGGGGGGCCTTGGGGGAGCTGTTTTTT,CAWSRDRGALGELFF
-,-,TRBV25-1,TRBJ2-7,TGTGCCACCCAACGCAACAGACCCTACGAGCAGTACTTC,CATQRNRPYEQYF
-,-,TRBV19,TRBJ2-7,TGTGCCAGTAGTATACGTGCAGCCCTAGGCGAGCAGTACTTC,CASSIRAALGEQYF
-,-,TRBV28,TRBJ2-2,TGTGCCATCCCCTCTGGAGGGGCGATCACCGGGGAGCTGTTTTTT,CAIPSGGAITGELFF
-,-,TRBV19,TRBJ1-2,TGTGCCAGTATTACAGGGCGGAATGGCTACACCTTC,CASITGRNGYTF
few,TRBD1,TRBV5-4,TRBJ2-7,TGTGCCAGCAGCTTGCAGGGGGCTACCTACGAGCAGTACTTC,CASSLQGATYEQYF
-,-,TRBV5-1,TRBJ1-5,TGCGCCAGCAGCACGGCGGGGGGGTCGGAGCAGCCCCAGCATTTT,CASSTAGGSEQPQHF
-,-,TRBV9,TRBJ1-1,TGTGCCAGCAGCCCCGGTTTGGTGAACACTGAAGCTTTCTTT,CASSPGLVNTEAFF
-,-,TRBV7-2,TRBJ1-2,TGTGCCAGCAGCTCCTACCAACAGAGTTCCTATGGCTACACCTTC,CASSSYQQSSYGYTF
-,-,TRBV6-6,TRBJ2-7,TGTGCCAGCAGTTCTAGCTCCTACGAGCAGTACTTC,CASSSSSYEQYF
-,TRBD2,TRBV3-1/TRBV3-2,TRBJ2-7,TGTGCCAGCAGCCGAAGATCGGTGGGGGGGTCCCATTCCTACGAGCAGTACTTC,CASSRRSVGGSHSYEQYF
many,-,TRBV7-9,TRBJ1-1,TGTGCCAGCAGCTTAGTTGCGGGGGCAGGTTTGCCTTTCTTT,CASSLVAGAGLPFF
-,-,TRBV11-2,TRBJ2-7,TGTGCCAGCAGCTTAGACCAATCTAGAAACGAGCAGTACTTC,CASSLDQSRNEQYF
-,TRBD2,TRBV18,TRBJ2-7,TGTGCCAGCTCACCACTTGGGGGAAGCGGGGACGAGCAGTACTTC,CASSPLGGSGDEQYF
once,-,TRBV6-5,TRBJ1-1,TGTGCCAGCAGTTACTGGGGCAGTGAAGCTTTCTTT,CASSYWGSEAFF
-,TRBD1,TRBV5-6,TRBJ1-6,TGTGCCAGCAGCCCCGGACAGGGTAATTCACCCCTCCACTTT,CASSPGQGNSPLHF
few,-,TRBV28,TRBJ1-3,TGTGCCAGCGCTCAAGTGGGGCTCGGAAACACCATATATTTT,CASAQVGLGNTIYF
few,TRBD1,TRBV5-1,TRBJ1-6,TGCGCCAGCAGCTTGGGTTCAGGACAGGGGGGCTCACCCCTCCACTTT,CASSLGSGQGGSPLHF
-,-,TRBV2,TRBJ1-3,TGTGCCAGCAGCCTCCGTCGCGGGACGGCCCAAGATTCAGGAAACACCATATATTTT,CASSLRRGTAQDSGNTIYF
-,-,TRBV5-1,TRBJ2-1,TGCGCCAGCAGCTTGACAGGCTTGAGCTCCTACAATGAGCAGTTCTTC,CASSLTGLSSYNEQFF
once,TRBD1,TRBV5-1,TRBJ2-2,TGCGCCAGCAGCTTCAGGGACAGGGGGCCCGGGGAGCTGTTTTTT,CASSFRDRGPGELFF
once,TRBD2,TRBV20-1,TRBJ2-7,TGCAGTGCTAGTGGTAGCGGGGGCCCCTACGAGCAGTACTTC,CSASGSGGPYEQYF
-,TRBD2,TRBV7-9,TRBJ2-3,TGTGCCAGCAGCGCCCGGGGGAGCGGGAAAGATACGCAGTATTTT,CASSARGSGKDTQYF
-,TRBD1,TRBV7-2,TRBJ2-3,TGTGCCAGCAGCTTAGGACAGGGGAGCACAGATACGCAGTATTTT,CASSLGQGSTDTQYF
-,-,TRBV2,TRBJ2-3,TGTGCCAGCGGTCCTACTAGAGATACGCAGTATTTT,CASGPTRDTQYF
-,TRBD1,TRBV5-5,TRBJ1-1,TGTGCCAGCAGCGAGAGGACAGGGGGCGAGAGGACTGAAGCTTTCTTT,CASSERTGGERTEAFF
-,-,TRBV12-3/TRBV12-4,TRBJ2-1,TGTGCCAGCAGTTTTTTCGATGAGCAGTTCTTC,CASSFFDEQFF
-,TRBD1,TRBV11-2,TRBJ2-7,TGTGCCAGCAGCTGGGACAGTTACGAGCAGTACTTC,CASSWDSYEQYF
few,-,TRBV9,TRBJ2-3,TGTGCCAGCAGCGTAGGTGCTATCACAGATACGCAGTATTTT,CASSVGAITDTQYF
-,-,TRBV29-1,TRBJ1-1,TGCAGCGTAACCGGGACAAAGAACACTGAAGCTTTCTTT,CSVTGTKNTEAFF
-,-,TRBV2,TRBJ1-1,TGTGCCAGCAGTACCCAGACAGGTCCCAACACTGAAGCTTTCTTT,CASSTQTGPNTEAFF
once,TRBD2,TRBV30,TRBJ2-5,TGTGCCTGGAGACTAGCGGGAGGGCAAGAGACCCAGTACTTC,CAWRLAGGQETQYF
-,-,TRBV21-1,TRBJ1-2,TGTGCCAGCAGCAAAGCGCTACCTAGGGGCTACACCTTC,CASSKALPRGYTF
-,-,TRBV6-5,TRBJ2-1,TGTGCCAGCAGTTTAGCGACGGTAAATGAGCAGTTCTTC,CASSLATVNEQFF
once,-,TRBV20-1,TRBJ1-2,TGCAGTGCTAGTAATGTTGGCAGGGAAGAAGGCTACACCTTC,CSASNVGREEGYTF
-,-,TRBV5-1,TRBJ2-3,TGCGCCAGCAGCTTCAGCGGAGCAGATACGCAGTATTTT,CASSFSGADTQYF
-,-,TRBV2,TRBJ2-2,TGTGCCAGCAGGGGGGGGAACACCGGGGAGCTGTTTTTT,CASRGGNTGELFF
-,TRBD1,TRBV15,TRBJ2-7,TGTGCCACCAGCAGCCCCGGGACAGCCTTTAGCTCCTACGAGCAGTACTTC,CATSSPGTAFSSYEQYF
-,-,TRBV7-9,TRBJ2-1,TGTGCCAGCAGCTCTCTAGGGAGTTTAAGCTCCTACAATGAGCAGTTCTTC,CASSSLGSLSSYNEQFF
-,-,TRBV30,TRBJ1-5,TGTGCCTGGAGGGGACACGAAGGGCAGCCCCAGCATTTT,CAWRGHEGQPQHF